This entry describes one T cell receptor beta chain. As yet, its antigen is unknown. This specimen belongs to a study of T cell clones after liver transplantation. Study-wide context: Post-transplant blood was tracked for graft-donor-reactive T cell clones identified in a pre-transplant mixed lymphocyte reaction. Graft-donor-reactive sequences were compared with third-party-reactive TCRbeta sequences from pre-transplant mixed lymphocyte reactions. Broader study findings: In 5 of 8 subjects, circulating graft-donor-reactive CD4 TCRbeta sequences fell significantly after transplant.

With 3 bases removed from V and 4 bases from J, the gap between germline ends came to 9 bases. The CDR3 is 13 amino acids. Germline lookup yields CDR1 ENHRY and CDR2 SYGVKD. Here immunoSEQ multiplex PCR was the method, and the copy in TCRdb shows in-frame clones only, minus some. There are roughly 20,000 clones in the sample; about 93% occur only once, and about 25% lies in the top ten. This sequence joins TRBV10-3 and TRBJ1-2; D ambiguous. Sequenced material: CD8+ T cells from blood, taken roughly 25 months after liver transplant. The source is a human patient who received a liver transplant. Some of these T cells may belong to the graft donor. The CDR3 spells CAISDADPYGYTF. In DNA form, the CDR3 reads TGTGCCATCAGTGATGCGGACCCCTATGGCTACACCTTC.